This TCR beta chain emerged from a study of response to subunit inactivated influenza vaccine. Study-level findings and limits: It was suggested by the authors that few new T cells are recruited by each seasonal influenza vaccination.

V gave up 2 bases and J gave up 13 bases, with 12 bases separating them. CDR1 and CDR2 from the germline V gene are MNHNS and SASEGT. CDR3 size: 12 residues. The sample holds a few counts of this clonotype. Its antigen is not known. TCRdb independently ran MiXCR on the RT-PCR reads; one entry per CDR3 protein. The table records 540,000 or so distinct CDR3 sequences, roughly 13% of them present only once. The chain employs TRBV6-1 and TRBJ2-1, with D possibly being TRBD1 or TRBD2 (5 bases each). The material sequenced was PBMCs from blood, taken 40 to 50 days after vaccination. This TCR came from a man aged 45-60 years who received an inactivated influenza vaccine. The CDR3 region is CASSETGQNQFF. The CDR3 nucleotides are TGTGCCAGCAGTGAAACGGGGCAGAACCAGTTCTTC.